This TCR beta chain was recorded in a study of identical twins (dated by TCRdb to 2016 to 2018). Broadly, across the study: The study deep-sequenced TCR alpha and beta repertoires from monozygotic twins, unrelated adults of various ages and cord blood to test whether fetal clonotypes persist. To rule out contamination, the twin experiments were replicated at different times with different library preparation protocols. Broad study findings and their caveats: Compared with coincidental sharing between unrelated individuals, out-of-frame TCR alpha sequences shared between twins showed an excess of sequences with low generation probability. Fewer insertions were carried by abundant cord blood beta clonotypes, a similar but weaker trend appeared in young adult naive repertoires, and no such trend appeared in memory repertoires. The excess sharing between twins in beta out-of-frame sequences was weaker because fewer shared sequences reduced the signal-to-noise ratio. Invariant T cells such as MAIT and iNKT could partly confound zero-insertion analyses, although diverse VJ usage argued against such confounding for most clonotypes. Because the same donors could not be followed over many years, the conclusions relied on cross-sectional statistical analysis. Out-of-frame TCR alpha sharing in monozygotic twins was systematically underestimated by recombination models, whereas sharing between unrelated individuals was in agreement with the recombination models.

Preparation of the library involved 5' RACE. This sample was sequenced with an Illumina HiSeq 2000. A universal primer binding site was added through template switching, and the final cDNA carried a unique molecular identifier so that TCR cDNA molecules could be counted accurately. First-strand cDNA for TCR alpha and beta chains was synthesized from specific primers in the conserved constant-segment region. To control for contamination, every cDNA library was double barcoded, receiving both a SMART-Mk sample barcode and Illumina barcodes. TruSeq adapter sequences, together with Illumina sample barcodes, were added in two successive PCR steps. The TCR alpha and beta cDNA libraries were sequenced on the Illumina HiSeq platform using custom primers. The paper's data handling went like this. Raw reads were processed with MiGEC to extract unique molecular identifiers, and MiXCR was used to determine CDR3 positions. For each individual, recombination models were inferred using an EM algorithm with the repgenHMM and IGoR tools. Shared clonotype analysis was performed with the tcR package in R, normalizing sharing by the product of cloneset sizes. Out-of-frame nonproductive sequences were analyzed to study raw recombination free of thymic and clonal selection effects. TCRdb reprocessing: public reads trimmed at Q25 with fastp, clones called with MiXCR, in-frame beta chains kept. Each record represents a unique CDR3 protein, reported with the most common genes and DNA among its rows. The authors' filters were not applied to this entry. The sample table records about 240,000 distinct CDR3 sequences; 9.5% to 15% of these occur just once. Around 4% of the sample belongs to the ten largest clones.

This clonotype has more than one count but fewer than ten. There is no known antigen for this receptor. Per-nucleotide qualities are absent, and no much larger clonotype sits a single base away. All donors were healthy Caucasians. The twin cohort comprised three pairs of female monozygotic twins, all aged roughly 18 to 30 years. Using Miltenyi CD45RO+ enrichment and human naive T-cell isolation kits, memory (CD45RO+) and naive T cells were isolated from PBMC. The germline V gene specifies MNHNS as CDR1 and SASEGT as CDR2. V is cut by 6 bases and J by 6 bases, and the space between the germline ends is 14 bases. The CDR3 measures 14 amino acids from cysteine to phenylalanine. The CDR3 DNA has 42 bases and is translated from base 1. These data were also filed under a second study, of yellow fever vaccine responses in identical twins. As the second study states: According to the authors, the vaccine-induced T cell response in identical twins seemed to be partly convergent and partly specific to each individual. In identical twins, the study followed T cell clones that responded to the vaccine with precision.

Material for sequencing was memory (CD45RO+) T cells sorted from blood. The sample's cell subset or site label, in plain terms: CD45RO+ enriched T cells. The sequence came from a woman younger than 30 in good health. Recombination connected TRBV6-1 to TRBJ2-2, and TRBD1 may be the D gene, going by 6 matching bases. The nucleotide sequence reads as follows: TGTGCCAGCAGGCTACAACAGGGTCCCGGGGAGCTGTTTTTT. Its protein reads: CASRLQQGPGELFF.